Listed below are T cell receptor beta chains from one sample, sequenced in a study of shared clonotypes between healthy human individuals. Only in-frame clones appear in the TCRdb table, and some are missing; sequencing was by immunoSEQ multiplex PCR. The data show 2 million to 3 million clones, around 90% seen once. Sequencing input: naive CD4+ T cells sorted from blood. The origin of the receptors is a man between 18 and 29 years old in good health. CDR3s include the opening cysteine and the closing phenylalanine or tryptophan. Each record gives: clone size, V gene, D gene, J gene, CDR3 protein, CDR3 DNA. A D gene is named only where the DNA matches it firmly. Clone size, where shown, is once, few, many, or a class for clones that have expanded.

abundance: -; v_gene: TRBV30; d_gene: TRBD1; j_gene: TRBJ2-2; CDR3aa: CAWKQGANTGELFF; CDR3nt: TGTGCCTGGAAGCAGGGGGCCAACACCGGGGAGCTGTTTTTT
abundance: -; v_gene: TRBV6-1; d_gene: -; j_gene: TRBJ2-2; CDR3aa: CASRDLGPGELFF; CDR3nt: TGTGCCAGCCGGGACCTCGGTCCCGGGGAGCTGTTTTTT
abundance: -; v_gene: TRBV2; d_gene: -; j_gene: TRBJ2-5; CDR3aa: CASSEAAQETQYF; CDR3nt: TGTGCCAGCAGTGAGGCTGCCCAAGAGACCCAGTACTTC
abundance: -; v_gene: TRBV5-4; d_gene: -; j_gene: TRBJ2-5; CDR3aa: CASSRAATQETQYF; CDR3nt: TGTGCCAGCAGTCGAGCGGCTACCCAAGAGACCCAGTACTTC
abundance: -; v_gene: TRBV5-1; d_gene: -; j_gene: TRBJ2-7; CDR3aa: CASSLGNYEQYF; CDR3nt: TGCGCCAGCAGCTTGGGAAACTACGAGCAGTACTTC
abundance: -; v_gene: TRBV9; d_gene: TRBD2; j_gene: TRBJ2-3; CDR3aa: CASSRASGGFGTDTQYF; CDR3nt: TGTGCCAGCAGCAGAGCTAGCGGGGGCTTCGGCACAGATACGCAGTATTTT
abundance: -; v_gene: TRBV10-3; d_gene: -; j_gene: TRBJ2-1; CDR3aa: CAISEGASLDEQFF; CDR3nt: TGTGCCATCAGTGAGGGGGCTAGCCTCGATGAGCAGTTCTTC
abundance: -; v_gene: TRBV5-1; d_gene: -; j_gene: TRBJ2-7; CDR3aa: CASSPGEVYEQYF; CDR3nt: TGCGCCAGCAGCCCAGGGGAAGTTTACGAGCAGTACTTC
abundance: -; v_gene: TRBV9; d_gene: -; j_gene: TRBJ1-6; CDR3aa: CASREDIDLSPLHF; CDR3nt: TGTGCCAGCAGAGAGGACATTGATCTTTCACCCCTCCACTTT
abundance: -; v_gene: TRBV4-3; d_gene: -; j_gene: TRBJ2-7; CDR3aa: CASSQVRSHQGEQYF; CDR3nt: TGCGCCAGCAGCCAAGTTCGTTCGCACCAAGGCGAGCAGTACTTC
abundance: -; v_gene: TRBV28; d_gene: -; j_gene: TRBJ1-4; CDR3aa: CASRSTPFNEKLFF; CDR3nt: TGTGCCAGCAGGTCGACACCTTTCAACGAAAAACTGTTTTTT
abundance: -; v_gene: TRBV6-6; d_gene: -; j_gene: TRBJ2-6; CDR3aa: CASSYVGGVGANVLTF; CDR3nt: TGTGCCAGCAGTTACGTGGGGGGAGTTGGGGCCAACGTCCTGACTTTC
abundance: -; v_gene: TRBV7-6; d_gene: -; j_gene: TRBJ1-5; CDR3aa: CASSRGGDQPQHF; CDR3nt: TGTGCCAGCAGCCGGGGGGGCGATCAGCCCCAGCATTTT
abundance: -; v_gene: TRBV25-1; d_gene: TRBD2; j_gene: TRBJ2-3; CDR3aa: CASSAGGGADTQYF; CDR3nt: TGTGCCAGCAGTGCTGGCGGGGGGGCAGATACGCAGTATTTT
abundance: once; v_gene: TRBV5-1; d_gene: TRBD2; j_gene: TRBJ2-7; CDR3aa: CASSLAFSRETYEQYF; CDR3nt: TGCGCCAGCAGCTTGGCCTTCTCGCGGGAGACCTACGAGCAGTACTTC
abundance: -; v_gene: TRBV5-4; d_gene: -; j_gene: TRBJ2-5; CDR3aa: CASSYPPGSLETQYF; CDR3nt: TGTGCCAGCAGCTACCCGCCGGGCTCGCTAGAGACCCAGTACTTC
abundance: -; v_gene: TRBV19; d_gene: -; j_gene: TRBJ1-1; CDR3aa: CASSPRQPPTEAFF; CDR3nt: TGTGCCAGTAGTCCCAGACAGCCTCCCACTGAAGCTTTCTTT
abundance: -; v_gene: TRBV19; d_gene: -; j_gene: TRBJ2-5; CDR3aa: CASSVAGGETQYF; CDR3nt: TGTGCCAGTAGTGTAGCTGGCGGGGAGACCCAGTACTTC
abundance: -; v_gene: TRBV5-1; d_gene: -; j_gene: TRBJ2-3; CDR3aa: CASSLASRPTDTQYF; CDR3nt: TGCGCCAGCAGCTTGGCCTCCAGACCCACAGATACGCAGTATTTT
abundance: -; v_gene: TRBV7-2; d_gene: TRBD2; j_gene: TRBJ2-7; CDR3aa: CASSLVASGVSSYEQYF; CDR3nt: TGTGCCAGCAGCTTAGTAGCTAGCGGGGTGAGCTCCTACGAGCAGTACTTC
abundance: -; v_gene: TRBV6-5; d_gene: TRBD1; j_gene: TRBJ1-4; CDR3aa: CASSPTTGGSEKLFF; CDR3nt: TGTGCCAGCAGTCCGACTACAGGGGGGAGTGAAAAACTGTTTTTT
abundance: -; v_gene: TRBV28; d_gene: -; j_gene: TRBJ2-6; CDR3aa: CASSPASSGANVLTF; CDR3nt: TGTGCCAGCAGTCCAGCCTCCTCTGGGGCCAACGTCCTGACTTTC
abundance: -; v_gene: TRBV20-1; d_gene: -; j_gene: TRBJ1-1; CDR3aa: CSATRGAAFF; CDR3nt: TGCAGTGCTACCAGAGGCGCAGCTTTCTTT
abundance: -; v_gene: TRBV5-1; d_gene: TRBD1; j_gene: TRBJ2-7; CDR3aa: CASSPRDRAYEQYF; CDR3nt: TGCGCCAGCAGCCCTCGGGACAGGGCCTACGAGCAGTACTTC
abundance: few; v_gene: TRBV5-1; d_gene: TRBD1; j_gene: TRBJ2-1; CDR3aa: CASSLDGQGTDEQFF; CDR3nt: TGCGCCAGCAGCTTGGATGGACAGGGGACGGATGAGCAGTTCTTC
abundance: -; v_gene: TRBV10-3; d_gene: -; j_gene: TRBJ1-2; CDR3aa: CAISVSGEGYTF; CDR3nt: TGTGCCATCAGTGTTTCGGGTGAGGGCTACACCTTC
abundance: -; v_gene: TRBV27; d_gene: -; j_gene: TRBJ1-5; CDR3aa: CASSFHLIGPQHF; CDR3nt: TGTGCCAGCAGTTTCCATCTCATTGGGCCCCAGCATTTT
abundance: -; v_gene: TRBV6-6; d_gene: TRBD2; j_gene: TRBJ2-1; CDR3aa: CASRLAGGTQEQFF; CDR3nt: TGTGCCAGCAGGCTAGCGGGGGGGACCCAGGAGCAGTTCTTC
abundance: -; v_gene: TRBV5-1; d_gene: TRBD1; j_gene: TRBJ2-5; CDR3aa: CASSLVGTGTETQYF; CDR3nt: TGCGCCAGCAGCTTGGTAGGGACAGGGACCGAGACCCAGTACTTC
abundance: -; v_gene: TRBV7-2; d_gene: -; j_gene: TRBJ2-6; CDR3aa: CASSGPADSGANVLTF; CDR3nt: TGTGCCAGCAGCGGTCCCGCCGACTCTGGGGCCAACGTCCTGACTTTC
abundance: -; v_gene: TRBV4-3; d_gene: -; j_gene: TRBJ2-6; CDR3aa: CASSQAGGGIGANVLTF; CDR3nt: TGCGCCAGCAGCCAAGCGGGTGGGGGGATTGGGGCCAACGTCCTGACTTTC
abundance: once; v_gene: TRBV10-3; d_gene: TRBD2; j_gene: TRBJ2-1; CDR3aa: CAITMGLAGGNEQFF; CDR3nt: TGTGCCATCACCATGGGACTAGCGGGAGGGAATGAGCAGTTCTTC
abundance: -; v_gene: TRBV5-6; d_gene: -; j_gene: TRBJ1-1; CDR3aa: CAGSLERLNTEAFF; CDR3nt: TGTGCCGGCAGCTTGGAACGGTTGAACACTGAAGCTTTCTTT
abundance: -; v_gene: TRBV7-3; d_gene: TRBD2; j_gene: TRBJ2-2; CDR3aa: CASSLRSSGGHIGPGELFF; CDR3nt: TGTGCCAGCAGCTTACGGTCTAGCGGGGGGCATATAGGTCCCGGGGAGCTGTTTTTT
abundance: -; v_gene: TRBV7-2; d_gene: -; j_gene: TRBJ2-7; CDR3aa: CASSLDPGVSYEQYF; CDR3nt: TGTGCCAGCAGCTTAGATCCCGGAGTCTCCTACGAGCAGTACTTC
abundance: many; v_gene: TRBV7-3; d_gene: TRBD1; j_gene: TRBJ2-7; CDR3aa: CASSPSGTGLYEQYF; CDR3nt: TGTGCCAGCAGCCCATCCGGGACAGGCCTCTACGAGCAGTACTTC
abundance: -; v_gene: TRBV7-9; d_gene: -; j_gene: TRBJ2-3; CDR3aa: CASSLLDLIDTQYF; CDR3nt: TGTGCCAGCAGCTTATTGGATTTGATAGATACGCAGTATTTT
abundance: -; v_gene: TRBV5-1; d_gene: TRBD2; j_gene: TRBJ2-5; CDR3aa: CASSLGPGGQETQYF; CDR3nt: TGCGCCAGCAGCTTGGGACCGGGAGGCCAAGAGACCCAGTACTTC
abundance: -; v_gene: TRBV18; d_gene: -; j_gene: TRBJ2-2; CDR3aa: CASSSTITNTGELFF; CDR3nt: TGTGCCAGCTCTTCGACCATTACGAACACCGGGGAGCTGTTTTTT
abundance: -; v_gene: TRBV7-9; d_gene: TRBD2; j_gene: TRBJ2-2; CDR3aa: CASSLQGLAGVAGELFF; CDR3nt: TGTGCCAGCAGCTTACAGGGACTAGCGGGAGTGGCCGGGGAGCTGTTTTTT
abundance: -; v_gene: TRBV10-3; d_gene: -; j_gene: TRBJ2-7; CDR3aa: CAISTGGTSYEQYF; CDR3nt: TGTGCCATCAGTACTGGGGGCACATCCTACGAGCAGTACTTC
abundance: -; v_gene: TRBV7-9; d_gene: -; j_gene: TRBJ1-6; CDR3aa: CASSLRIPTDNSPLHF; CDR3nt: TGTGCCAGCAGCTTACGGATCCCGACAGATAATTCACCCCTCCACTTT
abundance: -; v_gene: TRBV5-5; d_gene: TRBD1; j_gene: TRBJ1-5; CDR3aa: CASSGGTGGFSNQPQHF; CDR3nt: TGTGCCAGCAGCGGCGGGACAGGTGGTTTTAGCAATCAGCCCCAGCATTTT
abundance: -; v_gene: TRBV5-5; d_gene: -; j_gene: TRBJ2-5; CDR3aa: CASAGRSQETQYF; CDR3nt: TGTGCCAGCGCTGGCCGGTCCCAAGAGACCCAGTACTTC
abundance: -; v_gene: TRBV2; d_gene: -; j_gene: TRBJ1-5; CDR3aa: CASGGGAKDYSNQPQHF; CDR3nt: TGTGCCAGCGGAGGGGGGGCCAAAGACTATAGCAATCAGCCCCAGCATTTT
abundance: -; v_gene: TRBV2; d_gene: -; j_gene: TRBJ1-1; CDR3aa: CASNMGTTEAFF; CDR3nt: TGTGCCAGCAACATGGGGACTACTGAAGCTTTCTTT
abundance: -; v_gene: TRBV19; d_gene: -; j_gene: TRBJ1-2; CDR3aa: CASSIEGWRGYGYTF; CDR3nt: TGTGCCAGTAGTATTGAAGGGTGGAGAGGCTATGGCTACACCTTC
abundance: once; v_gene: TRBV5-1; d_gene: -; j_gene: TRBJ2-2; CDR3aa: CASSLDQRNTGELFF; CDR3nt: TGCGCCAGCAGCTTGGACCAGAGGAACACCGGGGAGCTGTTTTTT
abundance: -; v_gene: TRBV10-1; d_gene: -; j_gene: TRBJ2-2; CDR3aa: CASSPQAGGELFF; CDR3nt: TGCGCCAGCAGTCCCCAGGCGGGCGGGGAGCTGTTTTTT
abundance: -; v_gene: TRBV19; d_gene: TRBD1; j_gene: TRBJ2-5; CDR3aa: CASSIRTGGRETQYF; CDR3nt: TGTGCCAGTAGTATCAGGACAGGGGGGAGGGAGACCCAGTACTTC